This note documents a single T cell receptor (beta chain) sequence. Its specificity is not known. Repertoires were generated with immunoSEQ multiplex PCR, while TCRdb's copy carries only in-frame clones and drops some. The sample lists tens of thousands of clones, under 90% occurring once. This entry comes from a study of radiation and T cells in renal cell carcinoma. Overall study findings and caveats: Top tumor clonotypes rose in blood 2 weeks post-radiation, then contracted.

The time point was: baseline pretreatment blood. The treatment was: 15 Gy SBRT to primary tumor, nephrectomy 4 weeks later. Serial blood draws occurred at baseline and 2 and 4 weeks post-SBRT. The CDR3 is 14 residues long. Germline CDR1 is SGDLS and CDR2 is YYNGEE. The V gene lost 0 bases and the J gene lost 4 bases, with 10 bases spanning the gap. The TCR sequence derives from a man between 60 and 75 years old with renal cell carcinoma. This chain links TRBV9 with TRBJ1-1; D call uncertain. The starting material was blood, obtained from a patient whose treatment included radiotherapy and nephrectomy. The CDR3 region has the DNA TGTGCCAGCAGCGTAGCACCGGGGATCACTGAAGCTTTCTTT. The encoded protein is CASSVAPGITEAFF.